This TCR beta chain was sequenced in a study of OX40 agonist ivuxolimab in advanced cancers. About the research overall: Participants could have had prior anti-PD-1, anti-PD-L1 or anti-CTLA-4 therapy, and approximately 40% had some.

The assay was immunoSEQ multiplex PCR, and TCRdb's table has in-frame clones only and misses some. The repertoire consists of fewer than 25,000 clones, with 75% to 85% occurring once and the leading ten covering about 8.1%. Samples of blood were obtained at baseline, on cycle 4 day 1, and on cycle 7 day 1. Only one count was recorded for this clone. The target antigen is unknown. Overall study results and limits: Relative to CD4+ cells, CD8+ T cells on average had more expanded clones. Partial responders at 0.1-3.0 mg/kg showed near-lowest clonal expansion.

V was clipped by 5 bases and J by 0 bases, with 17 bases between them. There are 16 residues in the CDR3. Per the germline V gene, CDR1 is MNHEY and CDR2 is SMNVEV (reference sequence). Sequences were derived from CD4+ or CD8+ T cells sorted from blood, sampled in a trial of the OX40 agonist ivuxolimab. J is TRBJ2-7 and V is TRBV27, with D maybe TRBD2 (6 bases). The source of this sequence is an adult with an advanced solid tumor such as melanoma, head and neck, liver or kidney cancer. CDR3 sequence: CASSMSTGELSYEQYF. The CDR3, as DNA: TGTGCCAGCAGTATGTCTACGGGGGAACTCTCCTACGAGCAGTACTTC.